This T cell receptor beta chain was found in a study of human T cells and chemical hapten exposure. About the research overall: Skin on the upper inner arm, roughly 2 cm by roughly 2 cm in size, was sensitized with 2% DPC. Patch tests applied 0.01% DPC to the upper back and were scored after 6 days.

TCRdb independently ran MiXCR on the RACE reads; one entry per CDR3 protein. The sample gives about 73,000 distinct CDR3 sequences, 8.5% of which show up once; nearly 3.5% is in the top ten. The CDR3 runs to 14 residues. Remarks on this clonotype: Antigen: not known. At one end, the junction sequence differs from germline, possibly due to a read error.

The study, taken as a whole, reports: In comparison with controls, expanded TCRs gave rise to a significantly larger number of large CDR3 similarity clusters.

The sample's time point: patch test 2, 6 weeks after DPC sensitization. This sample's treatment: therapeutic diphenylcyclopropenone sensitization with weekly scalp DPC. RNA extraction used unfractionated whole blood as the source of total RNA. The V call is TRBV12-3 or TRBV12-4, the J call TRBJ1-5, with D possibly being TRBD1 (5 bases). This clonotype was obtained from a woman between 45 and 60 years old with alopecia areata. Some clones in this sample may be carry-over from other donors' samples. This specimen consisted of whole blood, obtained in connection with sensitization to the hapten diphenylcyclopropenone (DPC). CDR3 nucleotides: TGTGCCAGCAGTACCCGACAGCCGCATCAGCCCCAGAATTTT. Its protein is CASSTRQPHQPQNF.